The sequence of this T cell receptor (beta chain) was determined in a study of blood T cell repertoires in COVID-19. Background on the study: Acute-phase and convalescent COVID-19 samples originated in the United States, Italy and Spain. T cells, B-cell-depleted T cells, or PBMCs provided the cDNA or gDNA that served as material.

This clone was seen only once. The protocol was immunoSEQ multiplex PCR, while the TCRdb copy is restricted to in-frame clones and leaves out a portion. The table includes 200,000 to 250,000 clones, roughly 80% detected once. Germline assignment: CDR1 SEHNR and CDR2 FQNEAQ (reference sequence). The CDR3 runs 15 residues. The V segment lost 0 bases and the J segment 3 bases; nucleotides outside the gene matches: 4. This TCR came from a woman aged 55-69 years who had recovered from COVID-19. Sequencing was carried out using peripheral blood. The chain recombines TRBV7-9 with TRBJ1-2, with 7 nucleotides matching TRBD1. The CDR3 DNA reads TGTGCCAGCAGCTTAGCAGGGGGCACCCACTATGGCTACACCTTC. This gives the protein CASSLAGGTHYGYTF.